The present T cell receptor beta chain was sequenced within a study of identical twins. A universal primer site was added by template switching, and unique molecular identifiers were carried by the cDNA. Each CDR3 protein gets one entry after TCRdb re-called the 5' RACE reads with MiXCR. Of around 690,000 distinct CDR3 sequences in the sample, 21% were seen once. This clonotype was detected only once. Its antigen is undetermined. General observations from the study: There is a chance that invariant MAIT and iNKT cells partially muddied zero-insertion analyses.

V was pared by 6 bases and J by 4 bases, with 9 bases of the junction left unmatched. CDR1 is MNHEY, CDR2 SMNVEV, per germline (reference sequence). The CDR3 runs to 16 residues. These same data were also listed under a study on T cells expressing NK-cell markers. Per that paper: Sorting of alpha-beta TCR T cells alone was achieved in several experiments with an anti-gamma-delta TCR antibody. There remained a lack of clarity about HCMV specificity of expanded NKG2C+ T cell clones.

Input material: PBMCs. The rearrangement uses TRBV27 and TRBJ2-1, with 10 bases matching TRBD2. The TCR originated in a woman younger than 30 in good health. CDR3 coding DNA: TGTGCCAGCAGACCCCTTACTAGCGGGGTTTACAATGAGCAGTTCTTC. Translation: CASRPLTSGVYNEQFF.